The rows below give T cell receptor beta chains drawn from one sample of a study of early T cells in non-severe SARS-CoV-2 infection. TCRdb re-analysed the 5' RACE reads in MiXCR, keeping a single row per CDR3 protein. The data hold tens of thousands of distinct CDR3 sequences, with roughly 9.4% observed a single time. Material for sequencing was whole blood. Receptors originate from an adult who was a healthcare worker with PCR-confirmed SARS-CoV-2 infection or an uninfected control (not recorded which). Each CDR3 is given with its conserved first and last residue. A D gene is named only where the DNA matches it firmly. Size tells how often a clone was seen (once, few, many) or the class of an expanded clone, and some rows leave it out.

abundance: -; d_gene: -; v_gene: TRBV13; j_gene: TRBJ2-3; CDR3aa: CASSLGAGTSTDTQYF; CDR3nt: TGTGCCAGCAGCCTAGGTGCGGGAACTAGCACAGATACGCAGTATTTT
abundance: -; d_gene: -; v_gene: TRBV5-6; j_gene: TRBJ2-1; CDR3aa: CASSPVYGTYNEQFF; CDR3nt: TGTGCCAGCAGCCCGGTGTACGGGACATACAATGAGCAGTTCTTC
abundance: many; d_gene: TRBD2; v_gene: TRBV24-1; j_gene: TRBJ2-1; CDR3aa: CATSDLASGGIDEQFF; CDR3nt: TGTGCCACCAGTGATTTAGCTAGCGGGGGAATTGATGAGCAGTTCTTC
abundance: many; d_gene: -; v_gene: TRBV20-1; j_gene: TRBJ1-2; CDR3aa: CSAMGHNRKGYTF; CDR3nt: TGCAGTGCTATGGGACACAATAGGAAAGGCTACACCTTC
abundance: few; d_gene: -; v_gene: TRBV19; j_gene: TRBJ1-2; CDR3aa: CASSTDSQNYGYTF; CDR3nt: TGTGCCAGTAGTACGGACAGCCAAAACTATGGCTACACCTTC
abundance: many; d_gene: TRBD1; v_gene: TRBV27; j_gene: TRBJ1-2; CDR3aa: CASTPSWGQPGFGYTF; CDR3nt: TGTGCCAGCACCCCCTCGTGGGGACAGCCGGGATTTGGCTACACCTTC
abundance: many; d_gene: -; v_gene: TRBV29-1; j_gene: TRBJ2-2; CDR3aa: CSVVPSENTGELFF; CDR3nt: TGCAGCGTTGTCCCTAGCGAGAACACCGGGGAGCTGTTTTTT
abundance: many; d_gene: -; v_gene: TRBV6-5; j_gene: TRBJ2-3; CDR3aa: CASSPGLDVVGDTQYF; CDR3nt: TGTGCCAGCAGTCCTGGACTCGACGTAGTTGGAGATACGCAGTATTTT
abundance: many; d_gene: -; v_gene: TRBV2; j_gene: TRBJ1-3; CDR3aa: CASSPDGAGGNTIYF; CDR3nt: TGTGCCAGCAGTCCCGATGGGGCTGGAGGAAACACCATATATTTT
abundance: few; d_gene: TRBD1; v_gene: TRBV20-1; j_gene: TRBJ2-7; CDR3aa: CSARDRQGVRYEQYF; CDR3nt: TGCAGTGCTAGAGATAGACAGGGAGTAAGGTACGAGCAGTACTTC
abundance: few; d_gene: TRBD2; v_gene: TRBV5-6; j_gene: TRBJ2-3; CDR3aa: CASSTSGGRSTDTQYF; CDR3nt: TGTGCCAGCAGCACCAGCGGGGGGCGAAGCACAGATACGCAGTATTTT
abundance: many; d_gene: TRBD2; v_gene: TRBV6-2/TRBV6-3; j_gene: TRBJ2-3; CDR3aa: CASSYVIGSAGGPSADTQYF; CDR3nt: TGTGCCAGCAGTTACGTGATTGGATCGGCGGGAGGGCCCTCGGCAGATACGCAGTATTTT
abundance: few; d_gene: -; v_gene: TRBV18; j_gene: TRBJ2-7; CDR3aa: CASSPNWDEQYF; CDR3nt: TGTGCCAGCTCACCAAATTGGGACGAGCAGTACTTC
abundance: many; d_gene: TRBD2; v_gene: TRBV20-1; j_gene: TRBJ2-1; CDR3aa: CSARAGTRGFF; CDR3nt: TGCAGTGCTAGGGCCGGGACTAGGGGGTTCTTC
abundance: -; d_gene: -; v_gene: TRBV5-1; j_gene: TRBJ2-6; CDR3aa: CASSFRWDSGANVLTF; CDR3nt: TGCGCCAGCAGCTTTCGCTGGGACTCTGGGGCCAACGTCCTGACTTTC
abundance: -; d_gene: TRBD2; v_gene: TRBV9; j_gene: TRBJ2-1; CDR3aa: CASSVSRLAGDNEQFF; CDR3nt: TGTGCCAGCAGCGTCTCCCGACTAGCGGGTGACAATGAGCAGTTCTTC
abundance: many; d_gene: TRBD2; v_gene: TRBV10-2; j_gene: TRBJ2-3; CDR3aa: CASSDRGGGTDTQYF; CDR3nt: TGCGCCAGCAGTGATCGGGGGGGCGGCACAGATACGCAGTATTTT
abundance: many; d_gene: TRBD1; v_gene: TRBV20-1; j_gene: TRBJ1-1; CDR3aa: CSAPTRDRGVLEAFF; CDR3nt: TGCAGTGCCCCCACTCGGGACAGGGGGGTTCTTGAAGCTTTCTTT